Below are 10 T cell receptor beta chains sequenced from a single sample in a study of early T cells in non-severe SARS-CoV-2 infection. MiXCR was run by TCRdb on the 5' RACE reads, yielding one entry per CDR3 protein. The table has under 90,000 distinct CDR3 sequences, about 14% seen once; the top ten hold under 7.5%. The sample was whole blood. Source of these receptors: an adult who was a healthcare worker with PCR-confirmed SARS-CoV-2 infection or an uninfected control (not recorded which).

This clonotype came up many times. The V and J genes are TRBV5-1 and TRBJ2-4; 8 nucleotides agree with TRBD1. The CDR3 has 17 residues. Germline lookup yields CDR1 SGHRS and CDR2 YFSETQ. Germline trimming cut 0 bases from V and 4 bases from J; bases unmatched to any gene: 9. As DNA, the CDR3 is TGCGCCAGCAGCTTGGAGATCCGACAGGGGTTAAAAAACATTCAGTACTTC. It specifies CASSLEIRQGLKNIQYF.

V gene TRBV19 combines with J gene TRBJ2-3; tentatively, D is TRBD2 (6 bases). V was trimmed by 3 bases and J by 2 bases, leaving 15 bases between them. Looked up from germline, CDR1 is LNHDA and CDR2 is SQIVND (reference sequence). CDR3 size: 16 residues. CDR3 in amino acids: CASSMWRGPNTDTQYF. The CDR3 DNA follows: TGTGCCAGTAGTATGTGGCGGGGCCCTAACACAGATACGCAGTATTTT.

This clonotype turned up a few times. The gene calls are TRBV7-9 and TRBJ1-1; no clear D gene. This CDR3 has 11 amino acids. V lost 3 bases to trimming and J lost 6 bases, with 5 bases between them. From germline, CDR1 is SEHNR and CDR2 FQNEAQ (reference sequence). The CDR3 DNA is TGTGCCAGCAGCTTGGGCTCTGAAGCTTTCTTT. Its translation is CASSLGSEAFF.

In this sample, this clonotype turned up a few times. This chain links TRBV5-1 with TRBJ2-7; 7 nucleotides line up with TRBD2. CDR1 is SGHRS and CDR2 is YFSETQ in the germline V gene. The CDR3 totals 12 residues. J was trimmed by 6 bases and V by 6 bases; bases with no gene match: 6. CDR3 in amino acids: CASTGGTPEQYF. CDR3 sequence (DNA): TGCGCCAGCACGGGGGGTACCCCCGAGCAGTACTTC.

This chain joins TRBV28 and TRBJ2-3; 7 bases line up with TRBD1. Germline V CDR1 and CDR2: MDHEN, SYDVKM. This CDR3 has 11 residues. The V gene end was trimmed by 4 bases and the J gene end by 10 bases; junction bases not matched to a gene: 2. The CDR3 region is CASSWDRPQYF. The CDR3 DNA is TGTGCCAGCAGTTGGGACAGACCGCAGTATTTT.

This clonotype was counted a few times. The V gene is TRBV5-6, the J gene TRBJ2-7, with TRBD1 matching over 8 bases. With V trimmed by 1 base and J by 7 bases, 7 bases remained unmatched. In germline, CDR1 is SGHDT, CDR2 YYEEEE. This CDR3 has 14 amino acids. CDR3 DNA: TGTGCCAGCAGCTTGACGGACAGGGTGGGGGAGCAGTACTTC. Residues: CASSLTDRVGEQYF.

This clonotype has only a few counts. The V call is TRBV3-1, the J call TRBJ1-1, with D possibly TRBD1 on 6 matching bases. Deletions cut 1 base from V and 13 bases from J, with 13 bases between. This CDR3 spans 12 amino acids. Germline V gives CDR1 LGHDT, CDR2 YNNKEL (reference sequence). DNA for the CDR3: TGTGCCAGCAGCCAAGGTCCAGGGGATGGTTTCTTT. Encoded protein: CASSQGPGDGFF.

This clonotype has just a few counts. The CDR3 here is CASSLHNSPLHF. The CDR3 DNA follows: TGTGCCAGCAGCTTGCATAATTCACCCCTCCACTTT. The genes are TRBV11-1 and TRBJ1-6; unclear D gene. V dropped 3 bases and J dropped 5 bases, with 2 bases sitting between them. This CDR3 is built from 12 residues. The germline CDR1 and CDR2 sequences are SGHAT and FQDESV (reference sequence).

This clonotype was detected ten times or more. This chain joins TRBV29-1 and TRBJ2-1; D gene uncertain. Germline-derived CDR1 and CDR2 are SQVTM and ANQGSEA. The length of the CDR3 is 14 residues. Trimming pared 3 bases from V and 3 bases from J, leaving 12 bases between. The CDR3 DNA is TGCAGCGTTGACCCAGGAAGGATCTACAATGAGCAGTTCTTC. This gives the protein CSVDPGRIYNEQFF.

This clonotype was recorded many times. The CDR3 sequence is CASSIFPTPNSPHGYTF. CDR3 nucleotide sequence: TGTGCCAGTAGTATATTCCCAACTCCCAACAGCCCCCATGGCTACACCTTC. The chain couples TRBV19 to TRBJ1-2; D not resolved. Between the trimmed V and J ends, which lost 2 bases and 6 bases, there was a span of 22 bases. Germline values: CDR1 LNHDA, CDR2 SQIVND (reference sequence). This CDR3 is built from 17 residues.